The following is a T cell receptor (beta chain) sequence with its context. Sequencing was performed with immunoSEQ multiplex PCR; in TCRdb, only in-frame clones are kept and a portion is missing. The repertoire includes hundreds of thousands of clones, 88% of them detected once, and roughly 6.7% sits in the top ten. These data are taken from a study of blood T cell repertoires in COVID-19. Across the whole study: There were acute and convalescent COVID-19 samples, and they came from the United States, Italy and Spain. PBMCs, B-cell-depleted T cells, or T cells were the source of the cDNA or gDNA that made up the material.

Germline loops: CDR1 MNHEY, CDR2 SVGEGT. This CDR3 is built from 15 residues. The V and J ends lost 2 bases and 6 bases, in that order; junction bases with no gene match: 6. This TCR was recovered from a woman aged 30 to 39 with COVID-19, enrolled during active disease. The sequenced sample was peripheral blood. The rearrangement links TRBV6-2 or TRBV6-3 to TRBJ2-1, with 8 bases matching TRBD2. Here the CDR3 reads CASSYVAGGSNEQFF. The CDR3 bases are TGTGCCAGCAGTTACGTGGCGGGAGGTAGCAATGAGCAGTTCTTC.